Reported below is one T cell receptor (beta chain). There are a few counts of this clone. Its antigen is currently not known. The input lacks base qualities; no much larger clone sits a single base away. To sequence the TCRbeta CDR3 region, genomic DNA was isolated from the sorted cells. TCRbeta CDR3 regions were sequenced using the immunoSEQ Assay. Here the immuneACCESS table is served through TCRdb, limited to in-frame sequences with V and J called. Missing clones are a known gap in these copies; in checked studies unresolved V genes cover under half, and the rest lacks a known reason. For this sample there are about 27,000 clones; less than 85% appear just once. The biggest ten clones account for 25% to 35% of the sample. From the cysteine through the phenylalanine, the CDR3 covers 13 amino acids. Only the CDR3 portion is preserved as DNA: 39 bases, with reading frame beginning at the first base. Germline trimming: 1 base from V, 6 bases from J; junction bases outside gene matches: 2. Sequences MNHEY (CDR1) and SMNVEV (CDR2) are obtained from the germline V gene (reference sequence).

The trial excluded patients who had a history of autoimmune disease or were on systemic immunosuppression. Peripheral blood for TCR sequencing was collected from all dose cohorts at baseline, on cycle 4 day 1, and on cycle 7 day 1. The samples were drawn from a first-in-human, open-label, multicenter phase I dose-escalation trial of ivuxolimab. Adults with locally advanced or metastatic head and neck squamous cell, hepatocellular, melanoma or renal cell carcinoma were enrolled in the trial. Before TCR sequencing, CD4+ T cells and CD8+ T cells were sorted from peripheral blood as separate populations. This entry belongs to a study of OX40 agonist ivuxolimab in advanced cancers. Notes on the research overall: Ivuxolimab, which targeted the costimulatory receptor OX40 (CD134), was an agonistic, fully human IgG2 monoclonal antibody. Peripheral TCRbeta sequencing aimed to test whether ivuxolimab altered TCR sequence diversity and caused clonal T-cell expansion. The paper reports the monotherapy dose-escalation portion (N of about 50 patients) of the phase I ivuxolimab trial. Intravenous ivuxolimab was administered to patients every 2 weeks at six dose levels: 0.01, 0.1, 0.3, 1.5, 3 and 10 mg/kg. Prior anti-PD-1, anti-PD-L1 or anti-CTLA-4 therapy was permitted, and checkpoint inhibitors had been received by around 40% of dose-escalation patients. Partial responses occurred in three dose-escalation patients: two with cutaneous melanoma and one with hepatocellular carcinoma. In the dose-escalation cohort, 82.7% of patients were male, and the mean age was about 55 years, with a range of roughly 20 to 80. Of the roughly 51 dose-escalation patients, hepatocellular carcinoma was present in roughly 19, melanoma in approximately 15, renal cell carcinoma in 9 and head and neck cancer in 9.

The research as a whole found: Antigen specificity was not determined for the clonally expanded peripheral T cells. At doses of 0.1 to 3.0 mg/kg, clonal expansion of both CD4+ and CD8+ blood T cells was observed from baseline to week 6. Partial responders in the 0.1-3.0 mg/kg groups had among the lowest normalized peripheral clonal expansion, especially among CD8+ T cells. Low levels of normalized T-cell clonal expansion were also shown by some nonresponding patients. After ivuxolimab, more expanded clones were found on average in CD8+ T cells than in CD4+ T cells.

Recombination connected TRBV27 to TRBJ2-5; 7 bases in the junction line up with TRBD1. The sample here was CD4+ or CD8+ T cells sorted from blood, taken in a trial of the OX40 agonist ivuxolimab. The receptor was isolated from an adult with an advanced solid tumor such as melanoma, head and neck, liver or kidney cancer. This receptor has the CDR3 CASSLYRGKTQYF. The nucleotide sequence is TGTGCCAGCAGTTTATACAGGGGAAAGACCCAGTACTTC.